This T cell receptor (beta chain) is drawn from a study of T cell changes during pregnancy in multiple sclerosis. V was cut by 1 base and J by 1 base, with 2 bases left in between. CDR1 is SGHRS, CDR2 YFSETQ, per germline. The CDR3 sequence is 12 residues long. Assay: immunoSEQ multiplex PCR; the TCRdb copy retains only in-frame clones and omits some. The table lists roughly 42,000 clones, approximately 94% of them singletons. This clone has just one count. The chain is built from TRBV5-1 and TRBJ1-1; D remains ambiguous. Sequencing used CD4+ T cells from peripheral blood mononuclear cells, obtained after pregnancy. The clonotype originates from a female donor with multiple sclerosis, enrolled in a pregnancy study. The CDR3 DNA reads TGCGCCAGCAGCTTGCAGAACACTGAAGCTTTCTTT. Translation gives CASSLQNTEAFF.